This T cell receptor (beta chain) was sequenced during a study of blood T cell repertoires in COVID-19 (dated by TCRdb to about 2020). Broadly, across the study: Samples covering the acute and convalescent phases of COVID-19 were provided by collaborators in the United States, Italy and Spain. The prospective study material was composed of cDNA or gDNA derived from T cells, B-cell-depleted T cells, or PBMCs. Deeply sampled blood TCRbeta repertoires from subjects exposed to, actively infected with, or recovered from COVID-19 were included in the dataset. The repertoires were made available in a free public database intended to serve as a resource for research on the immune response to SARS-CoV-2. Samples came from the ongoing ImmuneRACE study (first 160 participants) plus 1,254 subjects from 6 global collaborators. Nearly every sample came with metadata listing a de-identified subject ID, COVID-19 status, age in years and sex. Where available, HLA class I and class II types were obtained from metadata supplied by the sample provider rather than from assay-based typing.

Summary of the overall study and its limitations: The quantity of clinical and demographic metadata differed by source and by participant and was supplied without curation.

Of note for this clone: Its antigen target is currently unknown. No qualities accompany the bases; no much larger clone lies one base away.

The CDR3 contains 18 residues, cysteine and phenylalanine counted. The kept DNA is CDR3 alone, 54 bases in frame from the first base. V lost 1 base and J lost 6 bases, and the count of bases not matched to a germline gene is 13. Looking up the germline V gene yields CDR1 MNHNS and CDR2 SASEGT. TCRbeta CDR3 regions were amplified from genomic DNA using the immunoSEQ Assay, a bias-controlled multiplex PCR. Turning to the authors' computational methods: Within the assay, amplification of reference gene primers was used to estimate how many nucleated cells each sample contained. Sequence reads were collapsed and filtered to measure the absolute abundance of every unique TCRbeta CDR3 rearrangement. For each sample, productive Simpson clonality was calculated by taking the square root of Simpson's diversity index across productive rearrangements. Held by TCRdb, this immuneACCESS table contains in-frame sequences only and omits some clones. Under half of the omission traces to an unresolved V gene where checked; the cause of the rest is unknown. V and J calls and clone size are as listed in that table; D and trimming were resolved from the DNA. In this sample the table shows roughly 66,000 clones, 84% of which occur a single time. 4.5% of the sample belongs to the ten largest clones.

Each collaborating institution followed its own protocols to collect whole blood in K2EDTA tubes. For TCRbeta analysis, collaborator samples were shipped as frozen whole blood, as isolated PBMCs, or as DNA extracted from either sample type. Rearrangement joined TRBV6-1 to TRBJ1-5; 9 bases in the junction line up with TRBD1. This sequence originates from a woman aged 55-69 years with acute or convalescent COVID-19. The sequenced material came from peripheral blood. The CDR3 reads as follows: CASSEGLLGTGFSQPQHF. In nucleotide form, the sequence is TGTGCCAGCAGTGAAGGGCTGTTAGGGACAGGGTTTAGTCAGCCCCAGCATTTT.